The rows below give T cell receptor beta chains drawn from one sample of a study of control samples from healthy donors and cancer patients. The repertoire was sequenced with immunoSEQ multiplex PCR; TCRdb's copy has only in-frame clones and lacks some. Among about 180,000 clones listed, 90% were seen once. The sequenced material came from blood. All receptors come from a woman aged 50 to 60 in good health. The CDR3 runs from the conserved cysteine through the conserved F or W. D genes are given only for firm matches. Clone size, where shown, is once, few, many, or a class for clones that have expanded.

DNA,CDR3,D,V,size,J
TGTGCCAGTTACAGGGGACTTTATAGCAATCAGCCCCAGCATTTT,CASYRGLYSNQPQHF,TRBD1,TRBV28,.,TRBJ1-5
TGCAGCGTGGACTCCTACAATGAGCAGTTCTTC,CSVDSYNEQFF,.,TRBV29-1,.,TRBJ2-1
TGTGCCAGCAGCTTTGGGGTTGGCCGCGAGACCCAGTACTTC,CASSFGVGRETQYF,.,TRBV5-4,.,TRBJ2-5
TGCGCCAGCAGCTCCGCGGGTGGATTCTCTGGAAACACCATATATTTT,CASSSAGGFSGNTIYF,.,TRBV5-1,few,TRBJ1-3
TGTGCCAGCAGCTCGACAGGGGCTGGAAACACCATATATTTT,CASSSTGAGNTIYF,TRBD1,TRBV7-8,.,TRBJ1-3
TGTGCCAGCAGTTACCACACGCGTGGCTACACCTTC,CASSYHTRGYTF,.,TRBV28,.,TRBJ1-2
TGTGCCTGGAGTGATACTAATTCACCCCTCCACTTT,CAWSDTNSPLHF,.,TRBV30,.,TRBJ1-6
TGTGCCAGCAGCCGCATTGTGGGGGTTTATGGCTACACCTTC,CASSRIVGVYGYTF,.,TRBV28,.,TRBJ1-2
TGCGCCAGCAGCCGAGGACAGGGCGCGGATACGCAGTATTTT,CASSRGQGADTQYF,TRBD1,TRBV4-3,.,TRBJ2-3
TGTGCCAGCAGTCACTCCAGGGTCCCCTACGAGCAGTACTTC,CASSHSRVPYEQYF,.,TRBV2,.,TRBJ2-7
TGCGCCAGCAGCCGCACCGGGAATAATAATGAAAAACTGTTTTTT,CASSRTGNNNEKLFF,.,TRBV4-1,.,TRBJ1-4
TGTGCCAGCAGCTTAGACAGGGGGCTTGAGCAGTTCTTC,CASSLDRGLEQFF,TRBD1,TRBV7-9,.,TRBJ2-1
TGTGCCAGCAGCCCCAGGAGCGGGGGGGGAGAGACCCAGTACTTC,CASSPRSGGGETQYF,TRBD2,TRBV9,.,TRBJ2-5
TGTGCCAGCAGTTACTCAACGGAGACCCAGTACTTC,CASSYSTETQYF,.,TRBV6-2/TRBV6-3,.,TRBJ2-5
TGTGCCAGTAGTCCCGGGGAGGGACCCACCTTC,CASSPGEGPTF,.,TRBV19,.,TRBJ1-2
TGTGCCAGCAGCCTCCCAGGCAGCGGGGGCCGACAAGAGACCCAGTACTTC,CASSLPGSGGRQETQYF,TRBD2,TRBV3-1/TRBV3-2,.,TRBJ2-5
TGTGCCAGTAGTGTGGGTCCGCCTAATTCACCCCTCCACTTT,CASSVGPPNSPLHF,.,TRBV19,.,TRBJ1-6
TGTGCCAGCAGTGTGGGGGTATACACAGATACGCAGTATTTT,CASSVGVYTDTQYF,.,TRBV2,.,TRBJ2-3
TGTGCCAGCAGTGAACGGGCAGGTTGGGGTGGCTACACCTTC,CASSERAGWGGYTF,.,TRBV6-1,.,TRBJ1-2
TGTGCCAGCAGCAAACAGGGATTGGGCTCCTACGAGCAGTACTTC,CASSKQGLGSYEQYF,.,TRBV7-3,few,TRBJ2-7
TGTGCCAGCAGCTTGCTACTAGCGGGGGATGAGACCCAGTACTTC,CASSLLLAGDETQYF,TRBD2,TRBV5-4,once,TRBJ2-5
TGTGCCAGCAGCTCCATCGACAGGGGTAATGGCTACACCTTC,CASSSIDRGNGYTF,TRBD1,TRBV7-6,once,TRBJ1-2
TGTGCCAGTAGTGGCCCGACAGGGAATAATTCACCCCTCCACTTT,CASSGPTGNNSPLHF,TRBD1,TRBV19,.,TRBJ1-6
TGTGCCAGCAGCTTAGGCTCTCTAGCGGGAACGTGGACCGGGGAGCTGTTTTTT,CASSLGSLAGTWTGELFF,TRBD2,TRBV7-2,.,TRBJ2-2
TGTGCCAGCAGTCTTACTTCGGGGGATAATTCACCCCTCCACTTT,CASSLTSGDNSPLHF,.,TRBV2,once,TRBJ1-6
TGTGCCAGCAGTTTATTTCAGGGGGCGGCGATCGGAAAACTGTTTTTT,CASSLFQGAAIGKLFF,TRBD1,TRBV27,.,TRBJ1-4
TGTGCCAGCAGTTACCAGGGTGACACTGAAGCTTTCTTT,CASSYQGDTEAFF,.,TRBV6-5,.,TRBJ1-1
TGTGCCAGTAGTATAGAGCGGTATCACGAGCAGTACTTC,CASSIERYHEQYF,.,TRBV19,.,TRBJ2-7
TGTGCCACCAGCAGAGATACCGCAGGGCCAGAGACCCAGTACTTC,CATSRDTAGPETQYF,.,TRBV15,few,TRBJ2-5
TGTGCCAGCAGTCCCCTCGGGGTTGGTGTGAACACTGAAGCTTTCTTT,CASSPLGVGVNTEAFF,.,TRBV28,once,TRBJ1-1
TGTGCCAGCTCACCTACGGACAGGGGGCTTGAAAAACTGTTTTTT,CASSPTDRGLEKLFF,TRBD1,TRBV18,.,TRBJ1-4
TGTGCCAGCAGCCAACGACAGGGAGTCCCCCTCCACTTT,CASSQRQGVPLHF,TRBD1,TRBV3-1/TRBV3-2,.,TRBJ1-6
TGTGCCAGCAGTTACCCCGACCGCTGGGAGCAGTTCTTC,CASSYPDRWEQFF,.,TRBV6-2/TRBV6-3,.,TRBJ2-1
TGTGCCAGCAGCACAATTACCCGGGACATAGCGGGCGAGCAGTACTTC,CASSTITRDIAGEQYF,.,TRBV7-9,.,TRBJ2-7
TGTGCCAGCAGTTACTGGGACAGGTCGTCTGGAAACACCATATATTTT,CASSYWDRSSGNTIYF,TRBD1,TRBV6-6,.,TRBJ1-3
TGCGCCAGCGGGCCCGGGACGCCGATCTACGAGCAGTACTTC,CASGPGTPIYEQYF,.,TRBV5-1,.,TRBJ2-7
TGTGCCAGCAGTTTGGTCATAGCGCACTCCTACAATGAGCAGTTCTTC,CASSLVIAHSYNEQFF,.,TRBV27,.,TRBJ2-1
TGTGCCAGTAGTATCGACCGCTACGAGCAGTACTTC,CASSIDRYEQYF,.,TRBV19,.,TRBJ2-7
TGTGCCAGCAGCCGAACCGGGACCGGGGAGCTGTTTTTT,CASSRTGTGELFF,.,TRBV12-3/TRBV12-4,.,TRBJ2-2
TGTGCCAGCAGCCTCCGGGACCCAGGACACTACGAGCAGTACTTC,CASSLRDPGHYEQYF,.,TRBV3-1/TRBV3-2,.,TRBJ2-7
TGTGCCAGCAGCCAAGATTTGACCGCTAACTATGGCTACACCTTC,CASSQDLTANYGYTF,.,TRBV14,.,TRBJ1-2
TGTGCCAGCAGCTTATCGCGGGGATCGGCAGATACGCAGTATTTT,CASSLSRGSADTQYF,.,TRBV7-6,.,TRBJ2-3
TGCGCCAGCAGCCAGTATGACAGGGTCAGCACAGATACGCAGTATTTT,CASSQYDRVSTDTQYF,TRBD1,TRBV4-3,.,TRBJ2-3
TGTGCCAGCAGCGCCGTCAGTAGCAATCAGCCCCAGCATTTT,CASSAVSSNQPQHF,.,TRBV7-9,.,TRBJ1-5
TGTGCCAGCAGCGCGGAACGATCCGGGACAGGGGGTTCACCCCTCCACTTT,CASSAERSGTGGSPLHF,TRBD1,TRBV9,.,TRBJ1-6
TGTGCCAGCAGTTACCGGTGGGGCACAGATACGCAGTATTTT,CASSYRWGTDTQYF,.,TRBV6-5,.,TRBJ2-3
TGTGCCAGCAGTTTTATGAACACCGGGGAGCTGTTTTTT,CASSFMNTGELFF,.,TRBV27,.,TRBJ2-2
TGTGCCAGCAGCATAGCATACAGGGTAGGACTAGCAGATACGCAGTATTTT,CASSIAYRVGLADTQYF,.,TRBV7-2,once,TRBJ2-3
TGTGCCAGCACCAGCGGGTATAACAATCAGCCCCAGCATTTT,CASTSGYNNQPQHF,.,TRBV28,.,TRBJ1-5
TGTGCCAGCAGCACCCGACTAGCGTTAGCCAAAAACATTCAGTACTTC,CASSTRLALAKNIQYF,TRBD2,TRBV7-2,.,TRBJ2-4